There are a few counts of the clone carrying this T cell receptor (beta chain). Its target is unknown. The CDR3 runs 13 residues. V was clipped by 0 bases and J by 8 bases, with 13 bases between them. CDR1 is DFQATT and CDR2 is SNEGSKA in the germline V gene (reference sequence). Combining a sample-barcoded 5' primer with a J-beta primer mix, a second PCR ran for roughly 7 to 11 cycles. TCRdb re-called the 5' RACE reads with MiXCR, one entry per CDR3 protein. Here the sample spans 750,000 to 950,000 distinct CDR3 sequences, 50% to 65% being singletons. The data were obtained in a study of blood T cells in healthy people across ages. Study conclusions and caveats: Long-lived donors exceeded aged donors in naive CD4+ cells and diversity. TCR beta diversity, measured per million T cells, fell in a roughly linear way with age.

This receptor was identified in an elderly man in good health. V usage is TRBV20-1 and J usage is TRBJ1-2, with D possibly being TRBD1 (5 bases). The specimen was blood. The CDR3 nucleotides read TGCAGTGCTAGAGATTTAGGGGTTGGAGGCTACACCTTC. Translating it yields CSARDLGVGGYTF.